This entry describes one TCR beta chain. The sample belongs to a study of human T cells and chemical hapten exposure. The V gene lost 6 bases and the J gene lost 0 bases, with 8 bases spanning the gap. Germline V lookup: CDR1 SQVTM, CDR2 ANQGSEA. The CDR3 length is 12 residues. Before extraction, the whole blood was not fractionated, and total RNA was taken from it. In the library, unique molecular identifiers were attached to individual cDNA molecules. TCRdb processed the reads anew with MiXCR; each CDR3 protein has one entry. The data show about 120,000 distinct CDR3 sequences, about 7.7% seen once. This TCR derives from a human donor in good health. Some clones in this sample may be carry-over from other donors' samples. The sequenced sample consisted of whole blood. The V gene is TRBV29-1, the J gene TRBJ1-2; D call uncertain. The CDR3 sequence is CSVGAPNYGYTF. Here the CDR3 DNA reads TGCAGCGTCGGAGCGCCTAACTATGGCTACACCTTC. The full variable domain, its missing parts supplied by reference TRBV29-1 and TRBJ1-2, is SAVISQKPSRDICQRGTSLTIQCQVDSQVTMMFWYRQQPGQSLTLIATANQGSEATYESGFVIDKFPISRPNLTFSTLTVSNMSPEDSSIYLCSVGAPNYGYTFGSGTRLTVV.